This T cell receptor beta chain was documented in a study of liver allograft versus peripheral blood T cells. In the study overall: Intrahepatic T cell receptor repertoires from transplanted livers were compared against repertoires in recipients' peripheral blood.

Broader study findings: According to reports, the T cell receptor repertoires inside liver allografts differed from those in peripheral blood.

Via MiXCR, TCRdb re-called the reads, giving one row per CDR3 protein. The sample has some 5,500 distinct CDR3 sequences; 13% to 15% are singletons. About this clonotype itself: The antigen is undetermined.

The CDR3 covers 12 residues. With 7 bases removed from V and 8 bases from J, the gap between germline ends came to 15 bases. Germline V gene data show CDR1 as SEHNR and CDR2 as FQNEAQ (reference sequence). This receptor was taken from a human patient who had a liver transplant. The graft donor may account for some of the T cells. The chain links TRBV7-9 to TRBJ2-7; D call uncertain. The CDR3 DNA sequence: TGTGCCAGCAACCAATTGTTTGGAAAGCAGTACTTC. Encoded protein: CASNQLFGKQYF.